The 25 T cell receptor beta chains given below trace back to one sample, sequenced in a study of post-analysis software for immune sequencing data. Study-level points and caveats: TRBV5-6, TRBV5-1 and TRBV20-1 were among five TRBV segments more frequent in patients than controls.

cDNA libraries of TCR beta carried unique molecular identifiers. TCRdb reprocessed the PCR reads with MiXCR, giving one entry per CDR3 protein. The sample consists of around 500,000 distinct CDR3 sequences, around 34% of them appearing once. These receptors have no identified antigens. Sequencing input: blood. Receptor source: a girl aged 2-17 years with multiple sclerosis.

This clonotype was found a few times. The V and J genes are TRBV10-3 and TRBJ2-3; D uncertain. The V end lost 2 bases, the J end lost 1 base, and 10 bases lay between the germline ends. This CDR3 contains 15 residues. CDR1 and CDR2 from the germline V gene are ENHRY and SYGVKD. This CDR3 reads CAISEERLGTDTQYF. DNA for the CDR3: TGTGCCATCAGTGAGGAGAGGTTGGGCACAGATACGCAGTATTTT.

A single count supports this clonotype. The J gene is TRBJ1-2, the V gene TRBV6-5, with TRBD1 matching over 8 bases. Germline CDR1 reads MNHEY; CDR2 reads SVGAGI. The CDR3 is made up of 14 amino acids. The ends lost 7 bases at V and 8 bases at J; junction bases unmatched: 12. The CDR3 loop reads CASTTQGQGVGYTF. CDR3 bases: TGTGCCAGCACCACCCAAGGACAGGGAGTCGGCTACACCTTC.

This clonotype has a handful of counts. The chain carries TRBV29-1 and TRBJ1-2; maybe TRBD1 (5 bases). V was trimmed by 2 bases and J by 6 bases, leaving 13 bases between them. Per the germline V gene, CDR1 is SQVTM and CDR2 is ANQGSEA. The CDR3 is 13 amino acids. For the CDR3, the DNA is TGCAGCGTTGAAAGCGCCAGGGACCATGGCTACACCTTC. Protein: CSVESARDHGYTF.

This clonotype was counted between two and nine times. CDR3 loop: CASSPGGGSREQYF. The CDR3 DNA follows: TGCGCCAGCAGTCCCGGGGGGGGCTCACGGGAGCAGTACTTC. The rearrangement uses TRBV10-1 and TRBJ2-7; 8 nucleotides line up with TRBD2. The CDR3 has 14 residues. V lost 5 bases to trimming and J lost 7 bases; unmatched junction nucleotides: 10. CDR1 and CDR2 from the germline V gene are WNHNN and SYGVQD (reference sequence).

CDR3 bases: TGTGCCAGCAGTTACCTCAGCGGAGGTGACGGGGAGCTGTTTTTT. Translation gives CASSYLSGGDGELFF. The V call is TRBV6-5, the J call TRBJ2-2; TRBD2 might be the D (5 bases). CDR3 length: 15 residues. Germline V gives CDR1 MNHEY, CDR2 SVGAGI. V was clipped by 2 bases and J by 7 bases, with 14 bases between them.

In this sample, this clonotype turned up many times. The V and J genes are TRBV20-1 and TRBJ2-5, with 10 bases matching TRBD2. The CDR3 length is 13 residues. CDR1 is DFQATT and CDR2 is SNEGSKA in the germline V gene (reference sequence). The CDR3: CSARTSGQETQYF. CDR3 nucleotide sequence: TGCAGCGCTCGGACTAGCGGACAAGAGACCCAGTACTTC.

V is TRBV5-5 and J is TRBJ2-1, with TRBD1 matching over 8 bases. Trimming took 7 bases from V and 0 from J; bases not matched to a gene: 6. Germline V gene lookup returns CDR1 SGHKS and CDR2 YYEKEE (reference sequence). The CDR3 totals 15 residues. The CDR3 reads CASGATGGSYNEQFF. Here the CDR3 DNA reads TGTGCCAGCGGCGCAACAGGGGGCTCCTACAATGAGCAGTTCTTC.

In the case of this clonotype: The junction and the germline gene differ at one end; a read error may be behind it. J is TRBJ2-5 and V is TRBV29-1; 7 bases match TRBD2. The CDR3 spans 13 residues. The germline gives CDR1 SQVTM, CDR2 ANQGSEA. The CDR3 spells CSAGTTGKENQYF. The CDR3 coding sequence is TGCAGCGCCGGGACTACGGGGAAAGAGAACCAGTACTTC.

This rearrangement joins TRBV6-2 or TRBV6-3 to TRBJ2-5; D is ambiguous. The V gene's germline CDR1 is MNHEY and CDR2 SVGEGT. The CDR3 sequence is 12 residues long. The V end was cut by 5 bases, the J end by 5 bases, with 9 bases between. The DNA of the CDR3 is TGTGCCAGCAGTACCGTAGGGGAGACCCAGTACTTC. This encodes CASSTVGETQYF.

This clonotype was counted only a few times. V is TRBV5-1 and J is TRBJ2-7; D ambiguous. The germline CDR1 and CDR2 sequences are SGHRS and YFSETQ. The V gene lost 4 bases and the J gene lost 2 bases, with 19 bases spanning the gap. CDR3 length: 16 amino acids. The CDR3 coding sequence is TGCGCCAGCAGCCTGTGGGCGCCAGAAAAGACCTACGAGCAGTACTTC. Translating gives CASSLWAPEKTYEQYF.

The chain uses TRBV27 and TRBJ1-5; 7 nucleotides align to TRBD1. CDR3 length: 16 amino acids. The germline V gene has CDR1 MNHEY and CDR2 SMNVEV (reference sequence). Trimming cost V 2 bases and J 7 bases; bases outside gene matches: 11. In DNA form, the CDR3 reads TGTGCCAGCAGTTTAAACCCCCACAGGGGAGGACAGCCCCAGCATTTT. As protein: CASSLNPHRGGQPQHF.

The chain couples TRBV7-3 to TRBJ1-1; D not resolved. The CDR3 sequence is 13 residues long. Germline V gene data show CDR1 as SGHTA and CDR2 as FQGTGA. Trimming shortened V by 4 bases and J by 0 bases, and 6 bases separated the two germline ends. CDR3 amino acids: CASSSHMNTEAFF. The DNA of the CDR3 is TGTGCCAGCAGCTCCCATATGAACACTGAAGCTTTCTTT.

The chain couples TRBV5-6 to TRBJ1-1, with D tentatively TRBD1 (6 bases). This CDR3 has 12 residues. Trimming took off 4 bases at V and 7 bases at J, with 11 bases between the two ends. Germline CDR1 and CDR2: SGHDT and YYEEEE. The CDR3 sequence: CASSNGQLEAFF. The CDR3, as DNA: TGTGCCAGCAGCAATGGACAGCTTGAAGCTTTCTTT.

The chain carries TRBV5-1 and TRBJ2-5; 8 bases line up with TRBD1. Germline-derived CDR1 and CDR2 are SGHRS and YFSETQ. The CDR3 runs to 13 residues. Germline trimming cut 5 bases from V and 5 bases from J; bases unmatched to any gene: 5. This chain's CDR3 is CASSRQGWETQYF. The CDR3 nucleotides read TGCGCCAGCAGTCGACAGGGGTGGGAGACCCAGTACTTC.

Comments on this clonotype: This CDR3 is missing its conserved last phenylalanine or tryptophan, likely due to a read error. The rearrangement links TRBV11-2 to TRBJ2-5, with D possibly TRBD1 on 6 matching bases. The J call is uncertain, as TRBJ2-7 better fits the DNA end. The CDR3 covers 14 residues. Germline CDR1 is SGHAT and CDR2 is FQNNGV. For the CDR3, the DNA is TGTGCCAGCAGCTTAGATCTCACAGGGTACGAGCAGTACTCC. This codes for CASSLDLTGYEQYS.

The chain joins TRBV2 to TRBJ1-4; no clear D. V lost 1 base and J 5 bases, leaving 8 bases between the germline ends. This CDR3 is built from 14 residues. The germline gives CDR1 SNHLY, CDR2 FYNNEI. The CDR3 reads CASSEGAENEKLFF. As DNA, the CDR3 is TGTGCCAGCAGTGAAGGGGCGGAAAATGAAAAACTGTTTTTT.

On this clonotype: The junction departs from the called germline gene at one end, perhaps through a read error. J is TRBJ2-2 and V is TRBV28; no reliable D call. The V gene's germline CDR1 is MDHEN and CDR2 SYDVKM. CDR3 size: 13 residues. CDR3 in DNA: TGTGCCGGCAGTTTTGAGCCCACCGGGGAGCTGTTTTTT. Amino acid sequence: CAGSFEPTGELFF.

The chain employs TRBV6-5 and TRBJ2-6; possibly TRBD1 for D (6 bases). Deletions cut 4 bases from V and 0 bases from J, with 10 bases between. This CDR3 contains 16 residues. Germline loops: CDR1 MNHEY, CDR2 SVGAGI. The CDR3 sequence is CASSSNRASGANVLTF. The CDR3 DNA reads as TGTGCCAGCAGTTCGAACAGGGCCTCTGGGGCCAACGTCCTGACTTTC.

This clonotype came up a few times. J is TRBJ2-3 and V is TRBV29-1, with no clear D. Trimming cost V 5 bases and J 6 bases, with 9 bases left between them. Looked up from germline, CDR1 is SQVTM and CDR2 is ANQGSEA. The CDR3 spans 11 residues. CDR3 nucleotide sequence: TGCAGCGTTCTTTTTATGGATACGCAGTATTTT. It is translated as CSVLFMDTQYF.

This clonotype was picked up a small number of times. This chain joins TRBV5-1 and TRBJ1-2, with 12 bases lining up with TRBD1. The V segment lost 4 bases and the J segment 7 bases; nucleotides outside the gene matches: 5. The V gene's germline CDR1 is SGHRS and CDR2 YFSETQ. This CDR3 is built from 14 residues. CDR3 nucleotide sequence: TGCGCCAGCAGCCTGGGACAGGGGGCAAGTGGCTACACCTTC. Translated: CASSLGQGASGYTF.

V is TRBV6-6 and J is TRBJ2-3; 12 bases match TRBD2. Germline V gene sequence: CDR1 MNHNY, CDR2 SVGAGI (reference sequence). After removal of 6 bases from V and 2 bases from J, the junction contained 9 bases not matched to a gene. The CDR3 contains 17 residues. CDR3 sequence: CASSHRLAGDFTDTQYF. CDR3 bases: TGTGCCAGCAGCCACAGACTAGCGGGGGACTTCACAGATACGCAGTATTTT.

In its sample, this clonotype was seen a few times. The chain recombines TRBV6-5 with TRBJ1-1; D ambiguous. In germline, CDR1 is MNHEY, CDR2 SVGAGI. This CDR3 is built from 12 residues. V lost 2 bases to trimming and J lost 11 bases, with 12 bases between them. CDR3 DNA: TGTGCCAGCAGTTACAAGGAAGGGTATGCTTTCTTT. As protein: CASSYKEGYAFF.

This clonotype has just a few counts. The chain links TRBV9 to TRBJ2-3, with a possible D match to TRBD2 (6 bases). CDR1 and CDR2 from the germline V gene are SGDLS and YYNGEE. This CDR3 comprises 12 residues. V gave up 5 bases and J gave up 4 bases, with 8 bases separating them. The CDR3 DNA sequence: TGTGCCAGCAGGGAGGGTCCAGATACGCAGTATTTT. Residues: CASREGPDTQYF. Combining the CDR3 with reference TRBV9 and TRBJ2-3 gives the whole variable domain DSGVTQTPKHLITATGQRVTLRCSPRSGDLSVYWYQQSLDQGLQFLIQYYNGEERAKGNILERFSAQQFPDLHSELNLSSLELGDSALYFCASREGPDTQYFGPGTRLTVL.

The rearrangement uses TRBV9 and TRBJ2-1; D gene uncertain. V was pared by 6 bases and J by 0 bases, with 19 bases between. Germline CDR1 is SGDLS and CDR2 is YYNGEE. The CDR3 length is 17 residues. CDR3 residues: CASNLDLPASSYNEQFF. The CDR3 DNA reads TGTGCCAGCAACCTTGATCTCCCGGCCAGCTCCTACAATGAGCAGTTCTTC. The whole variable domain, remainder taken from reference TRBV9 and TRBJ2-1, is DSGVTQTPKHLITATGQRVTLRCSPRSGDLSVYWYQQSLDQGLQFLIQYYNGEERAKGNILERFSAQQFPDLHSELNLSSLELGDSALYFCASNLDLPASSYNEQFFGPGTRLTVL.

This clonotype was picked up a small number of times. V is TRBV20-1 and J is TRBJ1-2; 7 bases agree with TRBD1. The germline V gene encodes CDR1 DFQATT and CDR2 SNEGSKA (reference sequence). This CDR3 comprises 14 residues. V shed 1 base and J 3 bases; nucleotides not matched to a gene: 5. The CDR3 sequence is CSARGRTGHYGYTF. CDR3 DNA sequence: TGCAGTGCTAGAGGGAGGACAGGACACTATGGCTACACCTTC.